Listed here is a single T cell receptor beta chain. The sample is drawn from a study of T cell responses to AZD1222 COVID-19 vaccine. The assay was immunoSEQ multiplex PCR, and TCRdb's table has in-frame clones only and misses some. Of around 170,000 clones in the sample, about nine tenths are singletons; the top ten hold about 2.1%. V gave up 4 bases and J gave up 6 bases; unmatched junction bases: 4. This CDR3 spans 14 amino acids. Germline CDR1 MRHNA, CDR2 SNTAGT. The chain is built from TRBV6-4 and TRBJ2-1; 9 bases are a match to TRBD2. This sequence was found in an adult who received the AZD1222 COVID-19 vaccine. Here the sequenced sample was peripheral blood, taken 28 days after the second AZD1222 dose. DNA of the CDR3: TGTGCCAGCAGTGCTTTAGCGGGAGCCAATGAGCAGTTCTTC. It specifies CASSALAGANEQFF.